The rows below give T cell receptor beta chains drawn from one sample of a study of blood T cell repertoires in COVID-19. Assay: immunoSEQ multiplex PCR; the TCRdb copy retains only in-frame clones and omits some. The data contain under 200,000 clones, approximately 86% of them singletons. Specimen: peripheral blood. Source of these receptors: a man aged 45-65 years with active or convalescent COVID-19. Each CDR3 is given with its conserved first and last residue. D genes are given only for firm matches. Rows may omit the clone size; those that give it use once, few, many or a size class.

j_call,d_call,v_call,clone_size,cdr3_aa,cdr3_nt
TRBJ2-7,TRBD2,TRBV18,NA,CASSPGGLGPGGSYEQYF,TGTGCCAGCTCACCAGGGGGACTAGGACCTGGGGGCTCCTACGAGCAGTACTTC
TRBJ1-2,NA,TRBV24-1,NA,CATSDPARQPDFYGYTF,TGTGCCACCAGTGATCCCGCGCGTCAGCCAGACTTCTATGGCTACACCTTC
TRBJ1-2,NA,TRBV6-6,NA,CASSRPPGWGQTNYGYTF,TGTGCCAGCAGTCGACCCCCGGGGTGGGGGCAAACTAACTATGGCTACACCTTC
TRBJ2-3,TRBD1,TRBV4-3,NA,CASSKVPGTVSPDTQYF,TGCGCCAGCAGCAAAGTCCCGGGGACAGTATCCCCAGATACGCAGTATTTT
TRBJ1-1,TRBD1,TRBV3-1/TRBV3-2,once,CASSQKTGGLTEAFF,TGTGCCAGCAGCCAAAAGACAGGGGGCCTGACTGAAGCTTTCTTT
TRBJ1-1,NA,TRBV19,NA,CASSIGGAEAFF,TGTGCCAGTAGTATAGGCGGTGCTGAAGCTTTCTTT
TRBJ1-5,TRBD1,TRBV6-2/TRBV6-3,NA,CASSRTGGAGNQPQHF,TGTGCCAGCAGTAGGACAGGGGGCGCAGGCAATCAGCCCCAGCATTTT
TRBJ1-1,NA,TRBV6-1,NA,CASSEQGSKTEAFF,TGTGCCAGCAGTGAACAGGGGAGTAAGACTGAAGCTTTCTTT
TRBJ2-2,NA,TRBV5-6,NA,CASSLGAGVGELFF,TGTGCCAGCAGCTTGGGGGCCGGGGTCGGGGAGCTGTTTTTT
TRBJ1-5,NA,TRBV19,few,CASSMGDYSNQPQHF,TGTGCCAGTAGTATGGGAGATTATAGCAATCAGCCCCAGCATTTT
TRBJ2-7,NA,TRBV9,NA,CASSVGSAGSYEQYF,TGTGCCAGCAGCGTAGGATCGGCAGGGTCCTACGAGCAGTACTTC
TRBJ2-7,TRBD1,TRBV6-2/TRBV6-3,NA,CASSSVARGPYEQYF,TGTGCCAGCAGTTCCGTAGCCAGGGGGCCCTACGAGCAGTACTTC
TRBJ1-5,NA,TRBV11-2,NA,CASSLRLSQPQHF,TGTGCCAGCAGCTTACGTCTTAGTCAGCCCCAGCATTTT
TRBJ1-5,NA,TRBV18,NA,CASSPLGGGSNQPQHF,TGTGCCAGCTCACCACTGGGAGGAGGTAGCAATCAGCCCCAGCATTTT
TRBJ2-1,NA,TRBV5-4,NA,CAPGTPSSYNEQFF,TGTGCACCCGGGACTCCAAGCTCCTACAATGAGCAGTTCTTC
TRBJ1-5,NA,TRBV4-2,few,CASSQASEKDNQPQHF,TGTGCCAGCAGCCAAGCGAGCGAGAAAGACAATCAGCCCCAGCATTTT
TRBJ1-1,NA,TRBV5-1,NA,CASSSAGSGNTEAFF,TGCGCCAGCAGCTCAGCAGGGTCAGGGAACACTGAAGCTTTCTTT
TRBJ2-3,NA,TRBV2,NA,CASSGRSGDTQYF,TGTGCCAGCAGTGGGCGGTCTGGAGATACGCAGTATTTT
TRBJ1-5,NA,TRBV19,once,CASSEQGSQPQHF,TGTGCCAGTAGTGAACAGGGTAGTCAGCCCCAGCATTTT
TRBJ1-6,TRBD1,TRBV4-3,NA,CASSQGTGVDNSPLHF,TGCGCCAGCAGCCAAGGGACAGGGGTTGATAATTCACCCCTCCACTTT
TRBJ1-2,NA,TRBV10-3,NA,CAISPDINYGYTF,TGTGCCATCAGTCCAGATATTAACTATGGCTACACCTTC
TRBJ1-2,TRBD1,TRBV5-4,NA,CASSLPTGDYGYTF,TGTGCCAGCAGCTTGCCGACAGGGGATTATGGCTACACCTTC
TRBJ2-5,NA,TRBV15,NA,CATSRDRTGYQETQYF,TGTGCCACCAGCAGAGATAGGACGGGGTACCAAGAGACCCAGTACTTC
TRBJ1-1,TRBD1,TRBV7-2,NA,CASSFTGGEAFF,TGTGCCAGCAGCTTTACAGGGGGAGAAGCTTTCTTT
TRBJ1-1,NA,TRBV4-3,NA,CASSQAGVGAEAFF,TGCGCCAGCAGCCAAGCAGGGGTAGGGGCTGAAGCTTTCTTT
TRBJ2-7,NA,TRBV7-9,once,CASSLTAYEQYF,TGTGCCAGCAGCTTAACAGCTTACGAGCAGTACTTC
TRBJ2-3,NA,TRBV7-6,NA,CASSLGGASTDTQYF,TGTGCCAGCAGCTTAGGCGGGGCGAGCACAGATACGCAGTATTTT
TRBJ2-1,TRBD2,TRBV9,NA,CASSSSGGYNEQFF,TGTGCCAGCAGCTCTAGCGGGGGATACAATGAGCAGTTCTTC
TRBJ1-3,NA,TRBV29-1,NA,CSVVIPGGRNTIYF,TGCAGCGTTGTAATTCCCGGGGGACGAAACACCATATATTTT
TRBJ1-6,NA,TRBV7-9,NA,CASSSLSSYNSPLHF,TGTGCCAGCAGCTCCCTGAGCTCCTATAATTCACCCCTCCACTTT
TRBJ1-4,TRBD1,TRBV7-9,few,CASSLGQGKEKLFF,TGTGCCAGCAGCCTAGGACAGGGGAAAGAAAAACTGTTTTTT
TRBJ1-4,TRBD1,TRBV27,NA,CASGRQGTNEKLFF,TGTGCCAGTGGCCGACAGGGGACAAATGAAAAACTGTTTTTT